The text below deals with one T cell receptor beta chain. Each CDR3 protein gets one entry after TCRdb re-called the 5' RACE reads with MiXCR. Altogether tens of thousands of distinct CDR3 sequences are present, 12% being singletons, with the ten largest covering roughly 3.8%. The CDR3 has 12 residues. These data come from a study of early T cells in non-severe SARS-CoV-2 infection. The V call is TRBV21-1, the J call TRBJ2-1. TRBV21-1 is given as a pseudogene. Sequenced sample: whole blood. This receptor was identified in an adult who was a healthcare worker with PCR-confirmed SARS-CoV-2 infection or an uninfected control (not recorded which). The CDR3 reads CARTAEIAEQFF. CDR3 bases: TGTGCCAGGACGGCGGAGATCGCTGAGCAGTTCTTC.